The 16 T cell receptor beta chains below come from one sample, sequenced in a study of T cell responses to AZD1222 COVID-19 vaccine. Assay used: immunoSEQ multiplex PCR; TCRdb lists only in-frame clones, some missing. The table shows 140,000 or so clones, with more than 75% occurring only once. Sequencing was performed on peripheral blood, taken 28 days after the second AZD1222 dose. Every receptor here comes from an adult who received the AZD1222 COVID-19 vaccine.

This clone was detected only a few times. The chain joins TRBV11-2 to TRBJ1-1, with TRBD1 identical over 7 bases. CDR3 length: 14 residues. The ends lost 7 bases at V and 0 bases at J; junction bases unmatched: 5. Germline loops: CDR1 SGHAT, CDR2 FQNNGV. CDR3 region: CASKMDRLNTEAFF. Written as DNA, the CDR3 is TGTGCCAGCAAAATGGACAGGTTGAACACTGAAGCTTTCTTT.

This clone was seen just once. The V gene is TRBV3-1 (or the pseudogene TRBV3-2), the J gene TRBJ1-2; D gene unclear. Germline assignment: CDR1 LGHDT and CDR2 YNNKEL (reference sequence). The length of the CDR3 is 11 residues. Trimming took 0 bases from V and 8 from J, leaving 4 bases between them. This chain's CDR3 is CASSQDYGYTF. CDR3 in DNA: TGTGCCAGCAGCCAAGATTACGGCTACACCTTC.

The chain uses TRBV2 and TRBJ2-7; 7 bases line up with TRBD1. V lost 8 bases and J lost 0; bases outside the gene matches: 4. The CDR3 sequence is 13 residues long. Germline V gives CDR1 SNHLY, CDR2 FYNNEI. The CDR3 sequence is CASGRQGSYEQYF. CDR3 DNA: TGTGCCAGCGGACGACAGGGCTCCTACGAGCAGTACTTC.

This clone occurred a few times. The chain employs TRBV27 and TRBJ1-4; D remains ambiguous. The CDR3 extends over 14 amino acids. Germline V gene data show CDR1 as MNHEY and CDR2 as SMNVEV (reference sequence). V was cut by 7 bases and J by 2 bases, with 11 bases left in between. The CDR3 sequence is CASKGSRTNEKLFF. The CDR3 DNA reads TGTGCCAGCAAAGGGTCCCGCACTAATGAAAAACTGTTTTTT. The entire variable domain, with the rest obtained from reference TRBV27 and TRBJ1-4, is as follows: EAQVTQNPRYLITVTGKKLTVTCSQNMNHEYMSWYRQDPGLGLRQIYYSMNVEVTDKGDVPEGYKVSRKEKRNFPLILESPSPNQTSLYFCASKGSRTNEKLFFGSGTQLSVL.

The chain couples TRBV10-1 to TRBJ2-1, with D maybe TRBD1 (5 bases). Deletions cut 2 bases from V and 6 bases from J, with 8 bases between. The CDR3 has 13 amino acids. Germline lookup yields CDR1 WNHNN and CDR2 SYGVQD (reference sequence). Written as DNA, the CDR3 is TGCGCCAGCAGTGAGAGGGGTGGCAATGAGCAGTTCTTC. It yields the protein CASSERGGNEQFF.

This rearrangement joins TRBV7-2 to TRBJ1-6; no reliable D call. The V and J ends lost 4 bases and 11 bases respectively, with 9 bases between them. Germline-derived CDR1 and CDR2 are SGHTA and FQGNSA. This CDR3 contains 12 residues. The DNA for the CDR3 is TGTGCCAGCAGCTCACAGAACGCACCCCTCCACTTT. Amino acid sequence: CASSSQNAPLHF. The full variable domain, with the rest looked up from reference TRBV7-2 and TRBJ1-6, is GAGVSQSPSNKVTEKGKDVELRCDPISGHTALYWYRQSLGQGLEFLIYFQGNSAPDKSGLPSDRFSAERTGGSVSTLTIQRTQQEDSAVYLCASSSQNAPLHFGNGTRLTVT.

This clone was found once. This sequence joins TRBV30 and TRBJ2-7; TRBD2 matches at 7 bases. This CDR3 region has 16 residues. V lost 8 bases, J lost 2 bases, and 18 bases stayed unmatched. The germline CDR1 and CDR2 sequences are GTSNPN and SVGIG (reference sequence). The CDR3: CAAKGAGREHPYEQYF. The CDR3 nucleotides read TGTGCCGCCAAAGGGGCGGGGCGGGAGCATCCCTACGAGCAGTACTTC.

The V gene is TRBV11-2, the J gene TRBJ1-5; D not resolved. From germline, CDR1 is SGHAT and CDR2 FQNNGV. This CDR3 comprises 15 residues. The V end was cut by 6 bases, the J end by 6 bases, with 18 bases between. The CDR3 protein is CASSPGGWAGQPQHF. Written as DNA, the CDR3 is TGTGCCAGCAGTCCGGGTGGGTGGGCAGGTCAGCCCCAGCATTTT.

The CDR3 sequence is CASSLRTGGRPLQQYF. CDR3 coding DNA: TGTGCCAGCAGCTTACGTACAGGGGGCCGCCCGTTGCAGCAGTACTTC. The chain has TRBV11-2 and TRBJ2-7; TRBD1 aligns across 9 bases. The germline gives CDR1 SGHAT, CDR2 FQNNGV. The CDR3 consists of 16 residues. Trimming at V came to 2 bases and at J to 8 bases, leaving 13 bases not matched to a gene.

CDR3: CASHGSRAEAFF. DNA of the CDR3: TGTGCCAGCCATGGGAGCCGGGCGGAAGCTTTCTTT. V and J are TRBV19 and TRBJ1-1; D unclear. Trimming left V 9 bases short and J 8 bases short, with 16 bases between. The CDR3 runs to 12 residues. Germline V gives CDR1 LNHDA, CDR2 SQIVND (reference sequence).

The gene calls are TRBV10-3 and TRBJ2-1; the D gene is possibly TRBD2 (6 bases). The CDR3 has 13 amino acids. Deletions cut 7 bases from V and 2 bases from J, with 9 bases between. Germline V gives CDR1 ENHRY, CDR2 SYGVKD. The CDR3 region is CAIMGGTYNEQFF. The CDR3, as DNA: TGTGCCATCATGGGGGGAACCTACAATGAGCAGTTCTTC.

The gene calls are TRBV27 and TRBJ2-5; D not resolved. The V gene's germline CDR1 is MNHEY and CDR2 SMNVEV (reference sequence). V dropped 5 bases and J dropped 2 bases, with 15 bases sitting between them. The CDR3 consists of 15 residues. The CDR3 spells CASSPLLSGQETQYF. CDR3 in DNA: TGTGCCAGCAGTCCCCTCCTAAGTGGGCAAGAGACCCAGTACTTC.

The DNA for the CDR3 is TGTGCCTGGAGTCAGGGAAGGGAGACCCAGTACTTC. This gives the protein CAWSQGRETQYF. The gene calls are TRBV30 and TRBJ2-5, with D maybe TRBD1 (5 bases). The CDR3 is 12 residues long. V was clipped by 2 bases and J by 5 bases, with 9 bases between them. Germline CDR1 GTSNPN, CDR2 SVGIG (reference sequence).

The chain uses TRBV5-1 and TRBJ2-2; TRBD1 matches at 8 bases. V shed 1 base and J 0 bases; nucleotides not matched to a gene: 2. CDR3 size: 16 residues. In germline, CDR1 is SGHRS, CDR2 YFSETQ. CDR3 bases: TGCGCCAGCAGCTTGACGGACAGGGCGAACACCGGGGAGCTGTTTTTT. Its translation: CASSLTDRANTGELFF.

This clone was observed once. The genes are TRBV3-1 (or the pseudogene TRBV3-2) and TRBJ2-7; 7 positions agree with TRBD1. CDR1 and CDR2 from the germline V gene are LGHDT and YNNKEL (reference sequence). The CDR3 loop spans 15 amino acids. V shed 4 bases and J 3 bases; nucleotides not matched to a gene: 9. The CDR3 DNA is TGTGCCAGCAGCCCCTCACAGGGGCGATACTACGAGCAGTACTTC. This sequence encodes CASSPSQGRYYEQYF.

This clone was observed once. The J gene is TRBJ2-7, the V gene TRBV28; D uncertain. The V end lost 7 bases, the J end lost 6 bases, and 10 bases lay between the germline ends. The germline gives CDR1 MDHEN, CDR2 SYDVKM. The CDR3 consists of 11 residues. The CDR3 bases are TGTGCCAGCACCCGGATGGGCGAGCAGTACTTC. This gives the protein CASTRMGEQYF.